Sequencing of this T cell receptor beta chain was carried out in a study of cytomegalovirus exposure and HLA in healthy donors. The PCR made use of 60 Vbeta and 13 Jbeta primers. This table comes from immunoSEQ multiplex PCR, and its TCRdb copy is limited to in-frame clones, with some not included. This repertoire shows a few hundred thousand clones, 85% to 95% found once; its top ten account for 1.5% to 2%. The germline V gene has CDR1 MNHEY and CDR2 SVGAGI. With 6 bases clipped from V and 0 bases from J, the junction kept 5 bases outside the gene matches. The CDR3 loop spans 15 amino acids. V usage is TRBV6-5 and J usage is TRBJ2-5, with TRBD1 identical over 9 bases. The sequence derives from a girl aged 2 to 9 in good health and CMV-seronegative. Sequenced: PBMCs. Here the CDR3 DNA reads TGTGCCAGCAGAGCGGGACAGGGATACCAAGAGACCCAGTACTTC. This gives the protein CASRAGQGYQETQYF.